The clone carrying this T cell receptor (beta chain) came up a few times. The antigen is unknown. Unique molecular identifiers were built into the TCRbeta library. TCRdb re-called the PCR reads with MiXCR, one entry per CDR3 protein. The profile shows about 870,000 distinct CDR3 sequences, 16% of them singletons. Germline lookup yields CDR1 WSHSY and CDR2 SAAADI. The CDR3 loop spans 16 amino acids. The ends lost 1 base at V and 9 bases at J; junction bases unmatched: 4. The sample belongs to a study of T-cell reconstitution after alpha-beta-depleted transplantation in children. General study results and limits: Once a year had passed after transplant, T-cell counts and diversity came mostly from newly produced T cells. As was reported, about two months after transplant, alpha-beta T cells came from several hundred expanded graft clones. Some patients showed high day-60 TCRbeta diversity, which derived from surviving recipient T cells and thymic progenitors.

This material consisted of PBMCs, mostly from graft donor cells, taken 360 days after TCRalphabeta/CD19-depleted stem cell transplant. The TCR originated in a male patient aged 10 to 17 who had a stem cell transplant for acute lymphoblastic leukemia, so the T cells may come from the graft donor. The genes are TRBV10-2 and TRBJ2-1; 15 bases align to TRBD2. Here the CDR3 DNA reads TGCGCCAGCAGTGAGTGGACTAGCGGGAGGGCCTTTGAGCAGTTCTTC. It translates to CASSEWTSGRAFEQFF.